These 28 T cell receptor beta chains were sequenced from one sample in a study of T cells after posttransplantation cyclophosphamide. The naive gate required viable CD3+CD4+ or CD3+CD8+ cells with CCR7+CD45RA+CD45RO-CD95-CD27+CD28+ phenotype. Only in-frame clones appear in the TCRdb table, and some are missing; sequencing was by immunoSEQ multiplex PCR. The table lists 30,000 or so clones, approximately 90% of them singletons. Sequenced: naive CD4+ T cells sorted from PBMCs. The receptors here all came from a woman aged 55-70 years in good health, CMV-negative, and a related stem cell transplant donor.

This clone came up once. The CDR3 DNA reads TGTGCCAGCAGCTCGCTAGCGGGAGCCTACGAGCAGTACTTC. Translating gives CASSSLAGAYEQYF. The chain recombines TRBV5-6 with TRBJ2-7; 10 nucleotides align to TRBD2. Germline V CDR1 and CDR2: SGHDT, YYEEEE. The V and J ends lost 3 bases and 2 bases, in that order; junction bases with no gene match: 2. This CDR3 has 14 residues. Complete variable domain (other parts from reference TRBV5-6 and TRBJ2-7): DAGVTQSPTHLIKTRGQQVTLRCSPKSGHDTVSWYQQALGQGPQFIFQYYEEEERQRGNFPDRFSGHQFPNYSSELNVNALLLGDSALYLCASSSLAGAYEQYFGPGTRLTVT.

V gene TRBV29-1 combines with J gene TRBJ2-7, with 10 nucleotides matching TRBD2. The CDR3 extends over 13 amino acids. Germline V gene lookup returns CDR1 SQVTM and CDR2 ANQGSEA. The ends lost 7 bases at V and 4 bases at J; junction bases unmatched: 7. The CDR3: CSARTSGNYEQYF. The CDR3 region has the DNA TGCAGCGCTCGGACTAGCGGCAATTACGAGCAGTACTTC.

In its sample, this clone was seen once. V gene TRBV5-4 combines with J gene TRBJ2-1; the match to TRBD2 covers 7 bases. V shed 0 bases, J shed 1 base, and the junction held 4 bases outside the gene matches. The germline CDR1 and CDR2 sequences are SGHNT and YYREEE (reference sequence). CDR3 size: 16 residues. The DNA of the CDR3 is TGTGCCAGCAGCTTGGCCGCTAGCGGTTCCTACAATGAGCAGTTCTTC. Translation: CASSLAASGSYNEQFF.

The chain is built from TRBV19 and TRBJ2-2, with D unresolved. The germline CDR1 and CDR2 sequences are LNHDA and SQIVND (reference sequence). Trimming took off 1 base at V and 5 bases at J, with 11 bases between the two ends. The CDR3 totals 15 residues. The CDR3 loop reads CASSIGPGWTGELFF. CDR3 bases: TGTGCCAGTAGTATAGGCCCGGGTTGGACCGGGGAGCTGTTTTTT.

The rearrangement uses TRBV28 and TRBJ1-1; D ambiguous. The germline gives CDR1 MDHEN, CDR2 SYDVKM. CDR3 length equals 15 residues. V was trimmed by 5 bases and J by 4 bases, leaving 17 bases between them. CDR3 sequence (DNA): TGTGCCAGCAGTCCGGGGTCCGCCTGGACCACTGAAGCTTTCTTT. It yields the protein CASSPGSAWTTEAFF. Full variable domain (outside the CDR3, taken from reference TRBV28 and TRBJ1-1): DVKVTQSSRYLVKRTGEKVFLECVQDMDHENMFWYRQDPGLGLRLIYFSYDVKMKEKGDIPEGYSVSREKKERFSLILESASTNQTSMYLCASSPGSAWTTEAFFGQGTRLTVV.

The rearrangement links TRBV30 to TRBJ2-1; TRBD2 matches at 8 bases. The length of the CDR3 is 16 residues. With V trimmed by 3 bases and J by 0 bases, 7 bases remained unmatched. Germline V gene lookup returns CDR1 GTSNPN and CDR2 SVGIG (reference sequence). The CDR3 sequence is CAWSFGGGNSYNEQFF. The CDR3 nucleotides are TGTGCCTGGAGCTTTGGCGGGGGGAACTCCTACAATGAGCAGTTCTTC.

The chain carries TRBV5-1 and TRBJ2-5, with D possibly matching TRBD2 (6 bases). Trimming shortened V by 4 bases and J by 4 bases, and 14 bases separated the two germline ends. This CDR3 comprises 14 residues. Germline loops: CDR1 SGHRS, CDR2 YFSETQ. This CDR3 reads CASSGGTPIETQYF. CDR3 nucleotides: TGCGCCAGCAGCGGCGGGACCCCAATAGAGACCCAGTACTTC.

V usage is TRBV4-2 and J usage is TRBJ2-1, with D tentatively TRBD1 (6 bases). V lost 2 bases to trimming and J lost 7 bases, with 9 bases between them. This CDR3 is built from 13 residues. From germline, CDR1 is LGHNA and CDR2 YNFKEQ. In nucleotides, the CDR3 is TGTGCCAGCAGCCAACAGAGGGGGAATGAGCAGTTCTTC. Its protein product is CASSQQRGNEQFF.

This chain uses TRBV18 with TRBJ1-2, with TRBD1 as a possible D gene (6 bases). Trimming removed 3 bases from V and 6 bases from J, with 11 bases in between. From germline, CDR1 is KGHSH and CDR2 LQKENI. The CDR3 has 13 amino acids. The chain's CDR3 is CASSPQGWDGYTF. CDR3 DNA: TGTGCCAGCTCACCCCAGGGGTGGGATGGCTACACCTTC.

The V and J genes are TRBV19 and TRBJ2-1, with no clear D. V lost 7 bases, J lost 7 bases, and 14 bases lay in between. This CDR3 contains 13 residues. The germline CDR1 and CDR2 sequences are LNHDA and SQIVND (reference sequence). CDR3 sequence reads: CASTKSDVNEQFF. In DNA form, the CDR3 reads TGTGCCAGTACCAAATCAGATGTGAATGAGCAGTTCTTC.

The rearrangement links TRBV5-4 to TRBJ1-3, with D possibly being TRBD1 (6 bases). The V gene's germline CDR1 is SGHNT and CDR2 YYREEE (reference sequence). This CDR3 has 17 amino acids. Trimming left V 4 bases short and J 0 bases short, with 17 bases between. CDR3 region: CASSPEQGISSGNTIYF. The CDR3 region has the DNA TGTGCCAGCAGCCCGGAACAGGGCATAAGCTCTGGAAACACCATATATTTT.

The genes are TRBV10-3 and TRBJ1-4; D perhaps matches TRBD1 (6 bases). Trimming took 0 bases from V and 7 from J, leaving 9 bases between them. The CDR3 covers 14 residues. The germline V gene has CDR1 ENHRY and CDR2 SYGVKD. CDR3 loop: CAISESIQGEKLFF. The CDR3 DNA follows: TGTGCCATCAGTGAGTCTATACAGGGTGAAAAACTGTTTTTT.

This rearrangement joins TRBV7-6 to TRBJ1-2, with 8 positions matching TRBD1. The V gene's germline CDR1 is SGHVS and CDR2 FNYEAQ. V gave up 5 bases and J gave up 4 bases; unmatched junction bases: 3. The CDR3 has 13 residues. The DNA of the CDR3 is TGTGCCAGCAGCCAAGGACAGGGCTATGGCTACACCTTC. Translated, it gives CASSQGQGYGYTF. Variable domain in full (rest from reference TRBV7-6 and TRBJ1-2): GAGVSQSPRYKVTKRGQDVALRCDPISGHVSLYWYRQALGQGPEFLTYFNYEAQQDKSGLPNDRFSAERPEGSISTLTIQRTEQRDSAMYRCASSQGQGYGYTFGSGTRLTVV.

The chain uses TRBV6-5 and TRBJ2-3, with 7 positions matching TRBD2. The V segment lost 4 bases and the J segment 1 base; nucleotides outside the gene matches: 2. Germline-derived CDR1 and CDR2 are MNHEY and SVGAGI. This CDR3 comprises 14 residues. The DNA for the CDR3 is TGTGCCAGCAGTTGGAGCGGGGGCACAGATACGCAGTATTTT. Amino acid sequence: CASSWSGGTDTQYF.

Remarks on this clone: Other nucleotide sequences from this sample produce the same CDR3. The chain couples TRBV7-9 to TRBJ1-4; 7 positions agree with TRBD1. The CDR3 has 14 amino acids. The V segment lost 4 bases and the J segment 5 bases; nucleotides outside the gene matches: 4. CDR1 is SEHNR and CDR2 is FQNEAQ in the germline V gene (reference sequence). The CDR3 protein is CASSSDRANEKLFF. CDR3 bases: TGTGCCAGCAGCTCAGACAGGGCGAATGAAAAACTGTTTTTT.

The CDR3 here is CASSLSGTGGTEAFF. The CDR3 DNA reads as TGTGCCAGCAGTTTAAGCGGAACAGGGGGGACTGAAGCTTTCTTT. The chain links TRBV6-1 to TRBJ1-1; 8 bases agree with TRBD1. CDR3 size: 15 residues. CDR1 is MNHNS, CDR2 SASEGT, per germline. V shed 5 bases and J 5 bases; nucleotides not matched to a gene: 10.

V is TRBV5-6 and J is TRBJ1-2; D may be TRBD1 (5 bases). CDR3 length equals 15 residues. Trimming took off 3 bases at V and 6 bases at J, with 18 bases between the two ends. Germline lookup yields CDR1 SGHDT and CDR2 YYEEEE. The CDR3 is CASSWGLPRSNGYTF. The CDR3 DNA reads as TGTGCCAGCAGCTGGGGACTCCCCCGATCGAATGGCTACACCTTC.

This chain links TRBV30 with TRBJ1-1; 9 bases are a match to TRBD1. This CDR3 is built from 14 residues. Germline V gene lookup returns CDR1 GTSNPN and CDR2 SVGIG (reference sequence). With V trimmed by 3 bases and J by 6 bases, 8 bases remained unmatched. CDR3 nucleotides: TGTGCCTGGAGGCCACAGGGGGCGATCGCTGAAGCTTTCTTT. It yields the protein CAWRPQGAIAEAFF.

This chain uses TRBV5-1 with TRBJ2-7; 10 bases align to TRBD2. The V gene end was trimmed by 3 bases and the J gene end by 1 base; junction bases not matched to a gene: 7. There are 16 residues in the CDR3. From germline, CDR1 is SGHRS and CDR2 YFSETQ. The CDR3 nucleotides are TGCGCCAGCAGCTCATACAGCGGGGGGGAGTCCTACGAGCAGTACTTC. Its protein is CASSSYSGGESYEQYF.

The CDR3 reads CASSIDRANQPQHF. CDR3 coding DNA: TGTGCCAGTAGTATTGACAGGGCGAATCAGCCCCAGCATTTT. The chain employs TRBV19 and TRBJ1-5; 7 positions match TRBD1. CDR1 is LNHDA and CDR2 is SQIVND in the germline V gene (reference sequence). This CDR3 has 14 amino acids. Trimming at V came to 3 bases and at J to 4 bases, leaving 3 bases not matched to a gene.

The chain is built from TRBV15 and TRBJ2-7; TRBD1 is a possible D gene (5 bases). The V end was cut by 0 bases, the J end by 2 bases, with 11 bases between. The germline gives CDR1 LNHNV, CDR2 YYDKDF (reference sequence). This CDR3 region has 15 residues. The DNA for the CDR3 is TGTGCCACCAGCAGAGACCGGGCAGGGACCTACGAGCAGTACTTC. Its protein is CATSRDRAGTYEQYF.

V gene TRBV5-4 combines with J gene TRBJ2-1, with 10 bases identical to TRBD2. The CDR3 consists of 16 residues. Germline values: CDR1 SGHNT, CDR2 YYREEE (reference sequence). Trimming cost V 4 bases and J 3 bases; bases outside gene matches: 7. CDR3 DNA sequence: TGTGCCAGCAGCATAAGCGGGAGGGTATTCTACAATGAGCAGTTCTTC. Protein: CASSISGRVFYNEQFF.

The chain recombines TRBV2 with TRBJ2-4; the D gene is possibly TRBD1 (6 bases). The CDR3 runs 16 residues. Germline loops: CDR1 SNHLY, CDR2 FYNNEI. Trimming stripped 4 bases from V and 6 bases from J, with 19 bases between. CDR3 nucleotide sequence: TGTGCCAGCAGTGCGGGGCTTTGGCAGGGGAGAAACATTCAGTACTTC. Translation: CASSAGLWQGRNIQYF.

The J gene is TRBJ2-7, the V gene TRBV19; 12 nucleotides line up with TRBD2. The CDR3 runs to 15 residues. Germline V gene sequence: CDR1 LNHDA, CDR2 SQIVND (reference sequence). V shed 4 bases, J shed 6 bases, and the junction held 7 bases outside the gene matches. The CDR3, as DNA: TGTGCCAGTAGTACCCCTAGCGGGAGGGCCTTCGAGCAGTACTTC. Its translation: CASSTPSGRAFEQYF.

The chain recombines TRBV19 with TRBJ1-2; D may be TRBD1 (5 bases). The CDR3 totals 15 residues. Germline V lookup: CDR1 LNHDA, CDR2 SQIVND (reference sequence). V dropped 0 bases and J dropped 4 bases, with 12 bases sitting between them. DNA for the CDR3: TGTGCCAGTAGTATAGACCCGGGGGGAAGCTATGGCTACACCTTC. This codes for CASSIDPGGSYGYTF.

The gene calls are TRBV29-1 and TRBJ1-1; possibly TRBD1 for D (5 bases). This CDR3 spans 12 amino acids. The germline gives CDR1 SQVTM, CDR2 ANQGSEA. Trimming took off 4 bases at V and 4 bases at J, with 10 bases between the two ends. The CDR3 nucleotides read TGCAGCGTTGGGCAGGGTTTCACTGAAGCTTTCTTT. This codes for CSVGQGFTEAFF. Full variable domain (missing parts from reference TRBV29-1 and TRBJ1-1): SAVISQKPSRDICQRGTSLTIQCQVDSQVTMMFWYRQQPGQSLTLIATANQGSEATYESGFVIDKFPISRPNLTFSTLTVSNMSPEDSSIYLCSVGQGFTEAFFGQGTRLTVV.

CDR3 nucleotide sequence: TGTGCCAGCAGTGACTCCGGACAGGGCTACAATGAGCAGTTCTTC. Its protein product is CASSDSGQGYNEQFF. The chain uses TRBV6-4 and TRBJ2-1; 8 bases map to TRBD1. The CDR3 has 15 residues. CDR1 is MRHNA, CDR2 SNTAGT, per germline. J was trimmed by 3 bases and V by 0 bases; bases with no gene match: 1.

V is TRBV7-9 and J is TRBJ1-4; D may be TRBD1 (5 bases). CDR1 is SEHNR and CDR2 is FQNEAQ in the germline V gene (reference sequence). Deletions cut 3 bases from V and 0 bases from J, with 11 bases between. The CDR3 loop spans 16 amino acids. CDR3 sequence: CASSFGQGATNEKLFF. In DNA, the CDR3 is TGTGCCAGCAGCTTCGGACAAGGGGCAACTAATGAAAAACTGTTTTTT.